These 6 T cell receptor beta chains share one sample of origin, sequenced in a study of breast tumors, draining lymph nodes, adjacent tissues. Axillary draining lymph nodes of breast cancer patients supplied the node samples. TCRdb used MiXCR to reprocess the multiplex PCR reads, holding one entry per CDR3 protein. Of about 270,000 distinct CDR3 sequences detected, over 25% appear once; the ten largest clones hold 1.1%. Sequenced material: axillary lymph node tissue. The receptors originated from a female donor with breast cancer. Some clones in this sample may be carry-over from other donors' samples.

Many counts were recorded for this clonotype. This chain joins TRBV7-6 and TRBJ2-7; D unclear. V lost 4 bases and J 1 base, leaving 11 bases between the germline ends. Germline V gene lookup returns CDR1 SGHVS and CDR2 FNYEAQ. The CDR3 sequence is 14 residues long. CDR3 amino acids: CASSSVMQSYEQYF. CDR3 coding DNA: TGTGCCAGCAGCTCGGTGATGCAATCCTACGAGCAGTACTTC.

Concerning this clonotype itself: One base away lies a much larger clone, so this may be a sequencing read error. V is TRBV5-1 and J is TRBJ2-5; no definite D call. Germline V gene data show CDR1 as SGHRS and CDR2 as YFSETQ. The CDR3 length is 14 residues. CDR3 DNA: TGCGCCAGCAGCTTGATGGTAGGCCAAGAGACCCGGTACTTC. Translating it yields CASSLMVGQETRYF.

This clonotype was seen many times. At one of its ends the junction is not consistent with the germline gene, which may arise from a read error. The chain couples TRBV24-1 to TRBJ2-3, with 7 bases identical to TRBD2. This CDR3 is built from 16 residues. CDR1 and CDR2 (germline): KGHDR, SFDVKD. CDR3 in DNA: TGTGCCACCAGTGGGGGAGTAGCGGGCAGCACTGATACGCAGTATTTT. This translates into CATSGGVAGSTDTQYF.

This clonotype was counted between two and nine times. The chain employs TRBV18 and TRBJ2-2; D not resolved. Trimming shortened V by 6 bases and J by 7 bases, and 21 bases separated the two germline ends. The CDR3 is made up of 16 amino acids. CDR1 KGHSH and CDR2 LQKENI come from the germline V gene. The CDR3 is CASSLVTLRDGGELFF. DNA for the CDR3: TGTGCCAGCTCCCTCGTTACTCTTCGAGACGGCGGGGAGCTGTTTTTT.

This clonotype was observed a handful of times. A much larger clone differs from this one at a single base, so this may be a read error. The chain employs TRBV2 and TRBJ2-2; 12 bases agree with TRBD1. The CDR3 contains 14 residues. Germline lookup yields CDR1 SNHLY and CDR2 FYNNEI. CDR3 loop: CASKGQGAPGGLFF. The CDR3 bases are TGTGCCAGCAAGGGACAGGGGGCCCCCGGGGGGCTGTTTTTT.

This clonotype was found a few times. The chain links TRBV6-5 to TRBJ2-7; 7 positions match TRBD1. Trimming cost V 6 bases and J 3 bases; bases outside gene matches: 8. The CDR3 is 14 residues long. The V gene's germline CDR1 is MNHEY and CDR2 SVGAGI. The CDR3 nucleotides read TGTGCCAGCAGCCCAACCAGGGGGTTCTACGAGCAGTACTTC. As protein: CASSPTRGFYEQYF.